Below are 14 T cell receptor beta chains sequenced from a single sample in a study of preoperative IRX-2 immunotherapy in early breast cancer. The treatment is: preoperative locoregional IRX-2 cytokine immunotherapy. TCRdb keeps only in-frame clones here, not all; method: immunoSEQ multiplex PCR. This sample has around 24,000 clones, with around 75% found just once. The material sequenced was lymph node tissue, taken after IRX-2 immunotherapy. The source of these receptors is a human donor with breast cancer.

The V gene is TRBV6-4, the J gene TRBJ2-3; D perhaps matches TRBD1 (5 bases). Germline CDR1 reads MRHNA; CDR2 reads SNTAGT. The CDR3 spans 14 residues. V lost 5 bases and J 0 bases, leaving 9 bases between the germline ends. The DNA of the CDR3 is TGTGCCAGCAGTAAAGGGGCTAGCACAGATACGCAGTATTTT. As protein: CASSKGASTDTQYF.

V is TRBV7-1 and J is TRBJ1-2; D remains ambiguous. TRBV7-1 qualifies as an ORF whose function is uncertain. CDR3 length: 13 amino acids. Trimming took 5 bases from V and 0 from J, leaving 7 bases between them. CDR3 residues: CASSPQTNYGYTF. In DNA form, the CDR3 reads TGTGCCAGCAGCCCTCAGACTAACTATGGCTACACCTTC.

This clone was observed a few times. The chain joins TRBV6-8 to TRBJ1-2; 7 bases map to TRBD1. The CDR3 sequence is 15 residues long. V gave up 4 bases and J gave up 0 bases; unmatched junction bases: 5. Germline lookup yields CDR1 MNHGY and CDR2 SAAAGT. CDR3 sequence: CASSSPGTANYGYTF. CDR3 sequence (DNA): TGTGCCAGCAGTTCCCCCGGGACAGCTAACTATGGCTACACCTTC.

This chain links TRBV10-1 with TRBJ2-5, with D hard to call. Trimming took 4 bases from V and 7 from J, leaving 13 bases between them. Germline loops: CDR1 WNHNN, CDR2 SYGVQD (reference sequence). The CDR3 runs to 13 residues. The CDR3 DNA follows: TGCGCCAGCAGTGCTTCCAGCTACGGGACCCAGTACTTC. As protein: CASSASSYGTQYF.

This clone was counted once. V usage is TRBV5-1 and J usage is TRBJ1-2; D is possibly TRBD1 (6 bases). The CDR3 extends over 14 amino acids. Germline CDR1 is SGHRS and CDR2 is YFSETQ. The germline V and J ends were trimmed by 4 bases and 3 bases, with 13 bases remaining between them. DNA of the CDR3: TGCGCCAGCAGCCTGGAGGGGGGTTACTATGGCTACACCTTC. The encoded protein is CASSLEGGYYGYTF.

The chain has TRBV28 and TRBJ1-2, with no clear D. This CDR3 has 13 residues. Germline-derived CDR1 and CDR2 are MDHEN and SYDVKM. Trimming took off 6 bases at V and 5 bases at J, with 13 bases between the two ends. CDR3 in DNA: TGTGCCAGCAGCCCCCGCACCTTTTATGGCTACACCTTC. It is translated as CASSPRTFYGYTF.

The J gene is TRBJ2-7, the V gene TRBV11-3, with 7 bases aligning to TRBD1. The germline V gene has CDR1 SGHNT and CDR2 YENEEA. CDR3 length: 14 residues. The junction had 7 bases not matched to a gene; V was cut back by 7 bases and J by 1 base. The CDR3 loop is CASTGTQGSYEQYF. The CDR3 DNA sequence: TGTGCCAGCACCGGGACACAGGGGTCCTACGAGCAGTACTTC.

The chain links TRBV7-1 to TRBJ1-4; tentatively, D is TRBD1 (6 bases). TRBV7-1 has ORF status, its function being uncertain. V lost 4 bases, J lost 7 bases, and 10 bases lay in between. CDR3 length equals 13 residues. CDR3 in DNA: TGTGCCAGCAGCTTACAGGGTGCTGAAAAACTGTTTTTT. It specifies CASSLQGAEKLFF.

This clone came up once. The J gene is TRBJ2-1, the V gene TRBV7-7; D might be TRBD1 or TRBD2, each matching 5 bases. Trimming stripped 5 bases from V and 0 bases from J, with 20 bases between. Germline lookup yields CDR1 SSHAT and CDR2 FNYEAQ (reference sequence). The CDR3 is 18 residues long. Here the CDR3 reads CASSPSSGTFHSYNEQFF. For the CDR3, the DNA is TGTGCCAGCAGCCCATCCTCTGGGACGTTTCACTCCTACAATGAGCAGTTCTTC.

V is TRBV5-1 and J is TRBJ2-1, with 13 nucleotides matching TRBD2. CDR3 length: 15 residues. The germline V gene encodes CDR1 SGHRS and CDR2 YFSETQ. The J segment lost 7 bases and the V segment lost 4 bases, leaving 5 bases of the junction unmatched. For the CDR3, the DNA is TGCGCCAGCAGCCGACTAGCGGGAGGTTCAAATGAGCAGTTCTTC. Amino acids: CASSRLAGGSNEQFF.

V usage is TRBV11-3 and J usage is TRBJ2-1; TRBD2 matches at 9 bases. Germline V gene lookup returns CDR1 SGHNT and CDR2 YENEEA. V trimming: 4 bases; J trimming: 7 bases; junction bases outside the gene matches: 8. The CDR3 covers 15 residues. CDR3 protein: CASSWGGGRVNEQFF. In DNA, the CDR3 is TGTGCCAGCAGCTGGGGCGGCGGGAGGGTAAATGAGCAGTTCTTC. Using reference TRBV11-3 and TRBJ2-1 for the parts outside the CDR3, the full variable domain is EAGVVQSPRYKIIEKKQPVAFWCNPISGHNTLYWYLQNLGQGPELLIRYENEEAVDDSQLPKDRFSAERLKGVDSTLKIQPAELGDSAVYLCASSWGGGRVNEQFFGPGTRLTVL.

V and J are TRBV10-3 and TRBJ2-3; TRBD1 is a possible D gene (5 bases). CDR1 is ENHRY and CDR2 is SYGVKD in the germline V gene. V was shortened by 2 bases and J by 1 base, with 7 bases between the two germline ends. The CDR3 runs to 14 residues. For the CDR3, the DNA is TGTGCCATCAGTGAGGAAGGGGGCACAGATACGCAGTATTTT. Its translation: CAISEEGGTDTQYF.

In this sample, this clone turned up once. The J gene is TRBJ2-7, the V gene TRBV29-1; 12 bases align to TRBD2. Germline V CDR1 and CDR2: SQVTM, ANQGSEA. The CDR3 has 15 residues. V dropped 4 bases and J dropped 4; count of bases not matched to a gene: 8. The CDR3 sequence is CSVALAGGLIYEQYF. In DNA, the CDR3 is TGCAGCGTTGCACTAGCGGGAGGACTGATTTACGAGCAGTACTTC.

There are a few counts of this clone. As DNA, the CDR3 is TGCAGCGTCGCCCGGGACAGGGGGAGCTATGGCTACACCTTC. It yields the protein CSVARDRGSYGYTF. V is TRBV29-1 and J is TRBJ1-2; TRBD1 matches at 11 bases. This CDR3 contains 14 residues. The ends lost 6 bases at V and 4 bases at J; junction bases unmatched: 7. Germline CDR1 and CDR2: SQVTM and ANQGSEA.